Listed here is a single T cell receptor beta chain. Its cognate antigen is unknown. The entry originates in a study of cytomegalovirus exposure and HLA in healthy donors. Study observations and caveats: In a later analysis, TCR beta V- and J-gene trimming was associated with a missense DCLRE1C variant.

Germline V gene data show CDR1 as SGHRS and CDR2 as YFSETQ. The CDR3 contains 16 residues. V shed 0 bases and J 5 bases; nucleotides not matched to a gene: 7. Primers for the PCR totalled 60 Vbeta and 13 Jbeta. The table came from immunoSEQ multiplex PCR; TCRdb's copy has only in-frame clones and leaves some out. The table includes some 130,000 clones, 75% detected once. The V and J genes are TRBV5-1 and TRBJ2-7; 11 bases align to TRBD2. The sample taken for sequencing was PBMCs. The source of this sequence is a man in his thirties or forties in good health and CMV-seronegative. This CDR3 reads CASSLALAGGPDEQYF. CDR3 coding DNA: TGCGCCAGCAGCTTGGCTCTAGCGGGAGGTCCGGACGAGCAGTACTTC.